This T cell receptor beta chain was sequenced in a study of cytomegalovirus exposure and HLA in healthy donors. Regarding the study as a whole: Sequencing had likely introduced a cluster of highly shared sequence variants as an artifact. It was assumed in the presence/absence analyses that sequencing depth was roughly uniform across donors. In an earlier analysis, in several hundred donors, most V segments appeared productive either ~87% or ~30% of the time.

This CDR3 contains 12 residues. The junction had 7 bases not matched to a gene; V was cut back by 5 bases and J by 10 bases. Germline assignment: CDR1 MNHNY and CDR2 SVGAGI (reference sequence). Primers for the PCR totalled 60 Vbeta and 13 Jbeta. Sequencing used immunoSEQ multiplex PCR; TCRdb keeps in-frame clones, though not all of them. Of fewer than 250,000 clones listed, about 80% are singletons. About this clone: Its specificity is not known.

Each donor was nominally healthy when sampled (though unrecorded immune exposures were likely). The gene calls are TRBV6-6 and TRBJ1-1; the match to TRBD1 covers 7 bases. Source material: PBMCs. This receptor was obtained from a woman between 50 and 59 years old in good health and CMV-seropositive. The CDR3 sequence is CASSDQQGTAFF. The DNA of the CDR3 is TGTGCCAGCAGTGACCAACAGGGGACAGCTTTCTTT.